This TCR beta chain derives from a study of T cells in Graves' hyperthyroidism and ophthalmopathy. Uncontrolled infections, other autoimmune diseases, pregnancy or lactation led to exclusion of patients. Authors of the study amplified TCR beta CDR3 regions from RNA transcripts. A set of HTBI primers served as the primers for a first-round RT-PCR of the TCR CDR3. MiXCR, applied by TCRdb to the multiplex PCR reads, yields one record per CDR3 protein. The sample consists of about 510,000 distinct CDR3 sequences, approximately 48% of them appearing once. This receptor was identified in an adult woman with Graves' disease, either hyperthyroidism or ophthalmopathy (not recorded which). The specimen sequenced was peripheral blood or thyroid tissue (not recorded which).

The CDR3 DNA follows: TGTGCCACCAGTGCACACGCGAACACTGAAGCTTTCTTT. Protein sequence: CATSAHANTEAFF. The chain carries TRBV24-1 and TRBJ1-1; D is unresolved. The CDR3 has 13 amino acids. Germline-derived CDR1 and CDR2 are KGHDR and SFDVKD. Between the trimmed V and J ends, which lost 5 bases and 1 base, there was a span of 7 bases.